This T cell receptor (beta chain) originates from a study of identical twins. TCRdb processed the 5' RACE reads anew with MiXCR; each CDR3 protein has one entry. The sample includes hundreds of thousands of distinct CDR3 sequences, around 7% of them seen just once. Ten or more counts support this clonotype. Separately, the same data were catalogued under a study of yellow fever vaccine responses in identical twins.

Sequenced: memory (CD45RO+) T cells sorted from blood. This TCR was recovered from a young woman in good health.

The DNA for the CDR3 is TGTGCCAGCAGCCAAGTCACGGGGGCTAACTATGGCTACACCTTC. This gives the protein CASSQVTGANYGYTF. This rearrangement joins TRBV14 to TRBJ1-2; the D gene is possibly TRBD1 (5 bases). This CDR3 comprises 15 residues. V lost 1 base to trimming and J lost 0 bases, with 9 bases between them. Germline lookup yields CDR1 SGHDN and CDR2 FVKESK.